This TCR beta chain was recovered during a study of T-cell memory formation after mild COVID-19. One entry per CDR3 protein results from TCRdb running MiXCR on the 5' RACE reads. The table records under 250,000 distinct CDR3 sequences, just over 15% of them present only once. With 2 bases removed from V and 7 bases from J, the gap between germline ends came to 15 bases. The length of the CDR3 is 14 residues. Germline V gene lookup returns CDR1 SGDLS and CDR2 YYNGEE. Only a few counts were recorded for this clonotype. The receptor was isolated from an adult woman who had mild COVID-19 (a few samples of this study predate the infection). Cell type and time point are not known. The genes are TRBV9 and TRBJ1-2, with D unresolved. The specimen sequenced was PBMCs or a T cell subset sorted from them (not recorded which). DNA for the CDR3: TGTGCCAGCAGCGTTGACGGAGACTGGGGTGGCTACACCTTC. It codes for CASSVDGDWGGYTF.